This entry lists 9 T cell receptor beta chains sequenced from one sample in a study of beta chain features in type 1 diabetes. Study-level points and caveats: The study found moderately but significantly shorter TCRB CDR3s in all four CD4+ subsets of Type 1 diabetes patients.

All of the isolated RNA was reverse transcribed, so expressed TCRB transcripts were sequenced. Profiling relied on immunoSEQ multiplex PCR, and the TCRdb table lists in-frame clones only, not all of them. The sample lists 250,000 to 350,000 clones, roughly 13% occurring once. These receptors' antigens are unknown. Material for sequencing was naive CD4+ T cells from blood. These TCRs come from a man aged 25-45 years with type 1 diabetes.

The rearrangement joins TRBV4-3 to TRBJ2-2; D is perhaps TRBD1 or TRBD2 (5 bases each). This CDR3 has 16 amino acids. With 5 bases removed from V and 2 bases from J, the gap between germline ends came to 15 bases. Germline V gene sequence: CDR1 LGHNA, CDR2 YSLEER. Here the CDR3 reads CASSKGVTTNTGELFF. CDR3 nucleotides: TGCGCCAGCAGCAAAGGGGTGACTACTAACACCGGGGAGCTGTTTTTT.

The chain couples TRBV2 to TRBJ2-2; TRBD1 agrees at 9 bases. CDR3 length: 14 amino acids. Germline-derived CDR1 and CDR2 are SNHLY and FYNNEI. V dropped 6 bases and J dropped 5; count of bases not matched to a gene: 4. In DNA form, the CDR3 reads TGTGCCAGCAGGCTGACAGGGGGTACCGGGGAGCTGTTTTTT. The encoded protein is CASRLTGGTGELFF.

The rearrangement joins TRBV7-7 to TRBJ1-5; D is possibly TRBD1 (5 bases). The CDR3 covers 13 residues. V was trimmed by 5 bases and J by 3 bases, leaving 8 bases between them. CDR1 and CDR2 from the germline V gene are SSHAT and FNYEAQ (reference sequence). The CDR3 sequence is CASSAGYNQPQHF. CDR3 nucleotide sequence: TGTGCCAGCAGCGCAGGGTACAATCAGCCCCAGCATTTT.

V is TRBV30 and J is TRBJ1-1, with no clear D. The V gene lost 4 bases and the J gene lost 1 base, with 16 bases spanning the gap. Germline V gene sequence: CDR1 GTSNPN, CDR2 SVGIG (reference sequence). There are 15 residues in the CDR3. The CDR3 DNA sequence: TGTGCCTGGAATCTCGAACGGGATTGGAACACTGAAGCTTTCTTT. The encoded protein is CAWNLERDWNTEAFF. The complete variable domain, with remaining parts taken from reference TRBV30 and TRBJ1-1, reads SQTIHQWPATLVQPVGSPLSLECTVEGTSNPNLYWYRQAAGRGLQLLFYSVGIGQISSEVPQNLSASRPQDRQFILSSKKLLLSDSGFYLCAWNLERDWNTEAFFGQGTRLTVV.

V and J are TRBV7-2 and TRBJ2-2, with D perhaps matching TRBD1 (6 bases). V lost 1 base, J lost 6 bases, and 18 bases lay in between. The CDR3 is 17 amino acids. CDR1 SGHTA and CDR2 FQGNSA come from the germline V gene. CDR3 residues: CASSLGFGGYRAGELFF. CDR3 nucleotides: TGTGCCAGCAGCTTAGGTTTTGGGGGCTACCGCGCCGGGGAGCTGTTTTTT.

This clone has just a few counts. The chain links TRBV5-1 to TRBJ2-5, with 8 positions matching TRBD1. After removal of 4 bases from V and 4 bases from J, the junction contained 9 bases not matched to a gene. Germline V gives CDR1 SGHRS, CDR2 YFSETQ. CDR3 length: 15 amino acids. The CDR3 region is CASSPPTGDGETQYF. Here the CDR3 DNA reads TGCGCCAGCAGCCCCCCGACAGGGGATGGAGAGACCCAGTACTTC.

This chain links TRBV5-1 with TRBJ2-6; 7 bases align to TRBD1. Losses at the gene ends were 3 bases for V and 0 bases for J; bases not matched to a gene: 9. Germline assignment: CDR1 SGHRS and CDR2 YFSETQ. This CDR3 is built from 18 residues. The CDR3 DNA sequence: TGCGCCAGCAGCTCCCTGAACAGGGGCAGCTCTGGGGCCAACGTCCTGACTTTC. Protein: CASSSLNRGSSGANVLTF.

This clone occurred a few times. CDR3 in amino acids: CASSLGGGHYGYTF. The CDR3 DNA follows: TGTGCCAGCAGTTTAGGGGGCGGCCACTATGGCTACACCTTC. The chain links TRBV28 to TRBJ1-2; D perhaps matches TRBD1 (6 bases). Germline V lookup: CDR1 MDHEN, CDR2 SYDVKM. The CDR3 runs 14 residues. The germline V and J ends were trimmed by 2 bases and 3 bases, with 10 bases remaining between them.

There are a few counts of this clone. The chain uses TRBV28 and TRBJ2-1; D remains ambiguous. CDR1 MDHEN and CDR2 SYDVKM come from the germline V gene. Trimming took off 3 bases at V and 9 bases at J, with 9 bases between the two ends. CDR3 length: 12 amino acids. In DNA form, the CDR3 reads TGTGCCAGCAGTTTGAAACGCAGTGAGCAGTTCTTC. Its protein product is CASSLKRSEQFF.